These T cell receptor beta chains were read from a single sample in a study of response to subunit inactivated influenza vaccine. TCRdb itself ran the RT-PCR reads through MiXCR, one entry per CDR3 protein. The data contain some 520,000 distinct CDR3 sequences, about 15% of them seen just once; the ten biggest clones take up over 2.5%. The source was CD4+ T cells sorted from PBMCs, collected less than 30 months after vaccination. These receptors were taken from a man aged 45 to 75 who received an inactivated influenza vaccine. Both conserved end residues are part of each CDR3. D genes are given only for firm matches. A clone size is listed for some rows: how often the clone was seen (once, few, many), or a class if it is expanded.

>TRBD1|TRBV29-1|.|TRBJ2-7
CSVRGRLRSDTYEQYF
TGCAGCGTTAGGGGGCGGCTAAGGAGCGATACCTACGAGCAGTACTTC
>TRBD1|TRBV25-1|.|TRBJ1-2
CASSGTGVVFWNYGYTF
TGTGCCAGCAGTGGGACAGGGGTCGTCTTCTGGAACTATGGCTACACCTTC
>.|TRBV5-1|few|TRBJ1-6
CASRDSDNSPLHF
TGCGCCAGCAGGGACAGCGATAATTCACCCCTCCACTTT
>.|TRBV18|few|TRBJ2-7
CASSRDGNSEQYF
TGTGCCAGCTCACGAGATGGAAATTCCGAGCAGTACTTC
>TRBD2|TRBV3-1|.|TRBJ2-7
CASSQDGSGRFYEQYF
TGTGCCAGCAGCCAAGACGGGAGCGGGAGGTTCTACGAGCAGTACTTC
>.|TRBV10-3|many|TRBJ1-5
CAISESRDDQPQHF
TGTGCCATCAGTGAGTCCCGAGACGATCAGCCCCAGCATTTT
>.|TRBV3-1|.|TRBJ1-2
CASSQDSKAEGGYTF
TGTGCCAGCAGCCAAGATTCAAAGGCCGAGGGTGGCTACACCTTC
>.|TRBV4-1|many|TRBJ1-3
CASSQGRGSGNTIYF
TGCGCCAGCAGCCAAGGAAGGGGATCTGGAAACACCATATATTTT
>TRBD2|TRBV11-2|.|TRBJ2-2
CASTPGLADTGELFF
TGTGCCAGCACGCCGGGACTAGCCGACACCGGGGAGCTGTTTTTT
>TRBD1|TRBV9|.|TRBJ1-6
CASSPQGANSPLHF
TGTGCCAGCAGCCCCCAGGGGGCTAATTCACCCCTCCACTTT
>TRBD1|TRBV7-8|many|TRBJ1-5
CASSSSDRGNQPQHF
TGTGCCAGCAGCTCGTCGGACAGGGGGAATCAGCCCCAGCATTTT
>TRBD1|TRBV3-1|many|TRBJ1-4
CASSQVGQVGKLFF
TGTGCCAGCAGCCAAGTAGGACAGGTCGGAAAACTGTTTTTT
>.|TRBV2|.|TRBJ2-1
CASSGSGGYNEQFF
TGTGCCAGCAGTGGATCGGGCGGTTACAATGAGCAGTTCTTC
>.|TRBV15|few|TRBJ1-4
CATSIGGPTNEKLFF
TGTGCCACCAGCATTGGTGGACCAACTAATGAAAAACTGTTTTTT
>.|TRBV7-3|few|TRBJ2-3
CASSGGESTDTQYF
TGTGCCAGCAGCGGAGGGGAGTCCACAGATACGCAGTATTTT
>.|TRBV24-1|few|TRBJ2-1
CATGVTREYGSYNEQFF
TGTGCCACAGGGGTCACCCGCGAGTACGGCTCCTACAATGAGCAGTTCTTC
>.|TRBV5-6|.|TRBJ2-7
CASSSRTGVALYEQYF
TGTGCCAGCAGCTCCAGGACGGGAGTTGCGCTCTACGAGCAGTACTTC
>.|TRBV12-3/TRBV12-4|.|TRBJ1-1
CASRLDPLGTEAFF
TGTGCCAGCAGACTGGACCCTCTGGGCACTGAAGCTTTCTTT
>.|TRBV20-1|.|TRBJ2-1
CSARERAISNEQFF
TGCAGTGCTAGAGAGAGGGCCATTTCAAATGAGCAGTTCTTC
>.|TRBV24-1|.|TRBJ2-1
CATAVGLRGEQFF
TGTGCCACCGCAGTGGGGCTCCGGGGTGAGCAGTTCTTC
>.|TRBV6-5|few|TRBJ1-2
CASSYRDSKKGGYTF
TGTGCCAGCAGTTACCGGGACTCAAAAAAGGGGGGCTACACCTTC
>TRBD2|TRBV28|.|TRBJ2-7
CASRSTSGEQYF
TGTGCCAGCAGATCAACTAGCGGAGAGCAGTACTTC
>TRBD1|TRBV6-1|.|TRBJ2-7
CASRTTTGIGYEQYF
TGTGCCAGCAGGACAACGACAGGGATTGGTTACGAGCAGTACTTC
>.|TRBV4-1|.|TRBJ1-2
CASSHPRQGPYGYTF
TGCGCCAGCAGCCACCCAAGGCAGGGACCCTATGGCTACACCTTC
>.|TRBV5-6|many|TRBJ1-1
CASSLTTRSTEAFF
TGTGCCAGCAGCTTGACAACCCGGAGCACTGAAGCTTTCTTT
>TRBD1|TRBV12-3/TRBV12-4|few|TRBJ2-5
CASSSDRRNFQETQYF
TGTGCCAGCAGTTCGGACAGGCGCAACTTCCAAGAGACCCAGTACTTC
>TRBD1|TRBV29-1|many|TRBJ2-7
CSARDSSYEQYF
TGCAGTGCTAGGGACAGCTCCTACGAGCAGTACTTC
>TRBD2|TRBV7-6|.|TRBJ2-3
CASSTTSGRADTQYF
TGTGCCAGCAGCACGACTAGCGGGAGAGCAGATACGCAGTATTTT
>TRBD2|TRBV7-9|many|TRBJ2-1
CASRTGTRDSEQFF
TGTGCCAGCAGGACCGGGACTAGGGACTCTGAGCAGTTCTTC
>.|TRBV6-1|few|TRBJ2-5
CASSPYDRQETQYF
TGTGCCAGCAGCCCCTACGATCGCCAAGAGACCCAGTACTTC
>.|TRBV24-1|.|TRBJ1-2
CATSDFLGHGYTF
TGTGCCACCAGTGATTTTTTGGGGCATGGCTACACCTTC
>.|TRBV4-3|.|TRBJ2-1
CASSQEPGREGEQFF
TGCGCCAGCAGCCAAGAACCAGGCAGAGAAGGGGAGCAGTTCTTC
>.|TRBV7-3|.|TRBJ2-3
CASSPDFDTQYF
TGTGCCAGCAGCCCGGACTTTGATACGCAGTATTTT
>TRBD2|TRBV20-1|.|TRBJ2-3
CSASLAGPDTQYF
TGCAGTGCTAGTCTAGCGGGCCCAGATACGCAGTATTTT
>.|TRBV10-3|.|TRBJ1-6
CAITSGDSPLHF
TGTGCCATCACCTCGGGGGATTCACCCCTCCACTTT
>.|TRBV28|.|TRBJ1-4
CASSFWGREGEKLFF
TGTGCCAGCAGTTTTTGGGGCAGGGAGGGAGAAAAACTGTTTTTT
>TRBD2|TRBV29-1|.|TRBJ2-1
CSSGTSGTSYNEQFF
TGCAGCTCTGGGACTAGCGGGACCTCCTACAATGAGCAGTTCTTC
>.|TRBV19|.|TRBJ2-2
CASSIPRGTTGELFF
TGTGCCAGTAGTATACCCAGGGGAACTACCGGGGAGCTGTTTTTT
>.|TRBV12-3/TRBV12-4|.|TRBJ2-3
CASSLGDTSTDTQYF
TGTGCCAGCAGTTTGGGCGACACTAGCACAGATACGCAGTATTTT
>.|TRBV6-5|few|TRBJ1-6
CASSYSIQGNSPLHF
TGTGCCAGCAGTTACTCGATACAGGGCAATTCACCCCTCCACTTT
>.|TRBV5-1|.|TRBJ2-3
CASSLRAPGSTDTQYF
TGCGCCAGCAGCTTGAGGGCCCCGGGGAGCACAGATACGCAGTATTTT
>.|TRBV6-2/TRBV6-3|few|TRBJ1-2
CASSFSVVVYGYTF
TGTGCCAGCAGTTTCTCCGTGGTTGTATATGGCTACACCTTC
>.|TRBV6-5|.|TRBJ1-1
CASSLAIGVNTEAFF
TGTGCCAGCAGCTTAGCTATCGGGGTGAACACTGAAGCTTTCTTT
>.|TRBV6-2/TRBV6-3|.|TRBJ2-7
CASSFGWYQQYF
TGTGCCAGCAGTTTTGGGTGGTATCAGCAGTACTTC
>TRBD1|TRBV7-2|.|TRBJ2-3
CASSGGQGAAWDTQYF
TGTGCCAGCAGCGGGGGACAGGGGGCCGCTTGGGATACGCAGTATTTT
>.|TRBV5-8|many|TRBJ2-7
CASSYMKGFEQYF
TGTGCCAGCAGCTACATGAAGGGGTTCGAGCAGTACTTC